The 7 T cell receptor beta chains listed next were all sequenced from one sample in a study of blood T cell repertoires in COVID-19. Measured with immunoSEQ multiplex PCR; TCRdb has only the in-frame clones, and not every one. This sample yields around 140,000 clones, of which around 72% are seen a single time; roughly 2% belongs to the top ten. Specimen: peripheral blood. Receptors originate from a woman aged 55-69 years with acute or convalescent COVID-19.

The chain joins TRBV6-6 to TRBJ2-7, with 9 nucleotides matching TRBD1. Germline trimming cut 6 bases from V and 4 bases from J; bases unmatched to any gene: 4. This CDR3 region has 13 residues. Germline CDR1 reads MNHNY; CDR2 reads SVGAGI (reference sequence). The DNA for the CDR3 is TGTGCCAGCAGGGACAGGGGAAGTTACGAGCAGTACTTC. Translating gives CASRDRGSYEQYF.

This clone is a singleton in its sample. The V call is TRBV24-1, the J call TRBJ2-3; TRBD2 aligns across 10 bases. Per germline, CDR1 KGHDR and CDR2 SFDVKD. The V segment lost 4 bases and the J segment 0 bases; nucleotides outside the gene matches: 9. The CDR3 has 18 amino acids. CDR3 in DNA: TGTGCCACCAGTGAAGACCGACTAGCGGGCGCCAGCACAGATACGCAGTATTTT. Its translation: CATSEDRLAGASTDTQYF.

The chain links TRBV6-1 to TRBJ1-1; D is uncertain. The germline gives CDR1 MNHNS, CDR2 SASEGT. The CDR3 spans 15 residues. Trimming removed 3 bases at V and 1 base at J, with 12 bases between. This CDR3 is CASSETSTGNTEAFF. The CDR3 DNA sequence: TGTGCCAGCAGTGAGACGAGTACGGGGAACACTGAAGCTTTCTTT.

The chain is built from TRBV9 and TRBJ2-5; possibly TRBD1 for D (6 bases). V dropped 4 bases and J dropped 2 bases, with 15 bases sitting between them. The CDR3 is made up of 15 amino acids. Per germline, CDR1 SGDLS and CDR2 YYNGEE. The CDR3 region has the DNA TGTGCCAGCAGCCCCAAACAGGGAAATCAAGAGACCCAGTACTTC. This translates into CASSPKQGNQETQYF.

The table lists this clone with a few counts. The chain employs TRBV30 and TRBJ2-3; 12 bases match TRBD2. This CDR3 spans 13 amino acids. In germline, CDR1 is GTSNPN, CDR2 SVGIG (reference sequence). Trimming removed 4 bases from V and 7 bases from J; junction bases left unmatched: 3. The DNA of the CDR3 is TGTGCCTGGACTAGCGGGAGGGGAAATACGCAGTATTTT. It translates to CAWTSGRGNTQYF.

The CDR3 DNA sequence: TGTGCCAGCAGCACCGCAGGGGGGCTTAACTATGGCTACACCTTC. This translates into CASSTAGGLNYGYTF. J is TRBJ1-2 and V is TRBV5-6; the match to TRBD1 covers 7 bases. Germline trimming cut 4 bases from V and 1 base from J; bases unmatched to any gene: 7. Per the germline V gene, CDR1 is SGHDT and CDR2 is YYEEEE. This CDR3 comprises 15 residues.

The chain employs TRBV11-2 and TRBJ1-2; D remains unclear. Trimming took off 1 base at V and 4 bases at J, with 7 bases between the two ends. Germline CDR1 and CDR2: SGHAT and FQNNGV. The CDR3 extends over 13 amino acids. CDR3 loop: CASSLGGLYGYTF. The CDR3 bases are TGTGCCAGCAGCTTAGGAGGACTCTATGGCTACACCTTC. Complete variable domain (other parts from reference TRBV11-2 and TRBJ1-2): EAGVAQSPRYKIIEKRQSVAFWCNPISGHATLYWYQQILGQGPKLLIQFQNNGVVDDSQLPKDRFSAERLKGVDSTLKIQPAKLEDSAVYLCASSLGGLYGYTFGSGTRLTVV.